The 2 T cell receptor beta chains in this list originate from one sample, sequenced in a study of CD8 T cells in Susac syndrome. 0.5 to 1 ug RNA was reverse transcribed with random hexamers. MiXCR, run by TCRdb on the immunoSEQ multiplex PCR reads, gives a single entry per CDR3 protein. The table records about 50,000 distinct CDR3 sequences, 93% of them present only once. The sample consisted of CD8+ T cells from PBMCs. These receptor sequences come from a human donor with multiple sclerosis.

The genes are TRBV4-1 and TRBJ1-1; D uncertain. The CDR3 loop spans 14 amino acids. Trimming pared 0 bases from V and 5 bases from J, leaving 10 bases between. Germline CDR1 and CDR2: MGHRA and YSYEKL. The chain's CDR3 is CASSQDRGRTEAFF. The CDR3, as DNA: TGCGCCAGCAGCCAAGACCGGGGTCGGACTGAAGCTTTCTTT.

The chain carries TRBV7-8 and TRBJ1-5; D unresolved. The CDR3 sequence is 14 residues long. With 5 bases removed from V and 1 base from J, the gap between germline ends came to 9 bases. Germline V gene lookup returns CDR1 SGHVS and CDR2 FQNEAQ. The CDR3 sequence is CASSPARSNQPQHF. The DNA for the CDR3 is TGTGCCAGCAGCCCCGCCAGGAGCAATCAGCCCCAGCATTTT.